Shown below are 26 T cell receptor beta chains from a single sample sequenced in a study of beta chain features in type 1 diabetes. Notes on the study in general: Within each of all four CD4+ subsets, Type 1 diabetes patients had TCRB CDR3s that were moderately but significantly shorter.

Expressed TCRB transcripts got sequenced, as all isolated RNA was reverse transcribed. Profiled with immunoSEQ multiplex PCR; TCRdb holds only in-frame clones, not every one. The sample comprises some 280,000 clones, roughly 13% of which are singletons, and 0.017% rests with the top ten. These TCRs' antigens remain unknown. The specimen sequenced was naive CD4+ T cells from blood. The origin of the receptors is a young man with type 1 diabetes.

The genes are TRBV5-1 and TRBJ1-1; D unclear. CDR1 is SGHRS and CDR2 is YFSETQ in the germline V gene. V lost 4 bases and J lost 4, with 14 bases in between. The CDR3 runs 14 residues. The CDR3, as DNA: TGCGCCAGCAGCCCTAGGGCTCGGGGCACTGAAGCTTTCTTT. It yields the protein CASSPRARGTEAFF.

The chain employs TRBV28 and TRBJ2-7; 10 bases are a match to TRBD1. The germline V gene encodes CDR1 MDHEN and CDR2 SYDVKM. Trimming removed 6 bases from V and 0 bases from J; junction bases left unmatched: 2. This CDR3 spans 14 amino acids. CDR3 nucleotide sequence: TGTGCCAGCAGGGGACAGGGGCTCTCCTACGAGCAGTACTTC. The encoded protein is CASRGQGLSYEQYF.

This clone was counted a few times. The rearrangement joins TRBV7-8 to TRBJ2-2; TRBD1 is a possible D gene (6 bases). V was pared by 5 bases and J by 5 bases, with 21 bases between. The CDR3 length is 17 residues. The germline V gene has CDR1 SGHVS and CDR2 FQNEAQ. The CDR3 DNA is TGTGCCAGCAGCCGACGCTTACTACTACAGGGAACCGGGGAGCTGTTTTTT. Amino acid sequence: CASSRRLLLQGTGELFF.

The V call is TRBV7-3, the J call TRBJ2-5; 7 nucleotides match TRBD1. The germline V gene encodes CDR1 SGHTA and CDR2 FQGTGA. This CDR3 contains 15 residues. V lost 1 base, J lost 4 bases, and 6 bases stayed unmatched. The CDR3 sequence is CASSLNTGAGETQYF. The CDR3 DNA reads as TGTGCCAGCAGCTTAAATACAGGGGCGGGAGAGACCCAGTACTTC.

This clone was counted only a few times. In DNA, the CDR3 is TGCAGCGTTGCGGGGGATGAGCAGTTCTTC. The encoded protein is CSVAGDEQFF. V and J are TRBV29-1 and TRBJ2-1; D possibly corresponds to TRBD2 (6 bases). With 4 bases removed from V and 8 bases from J, the gap between germline ends came to 6 bases. CDR1 is SQVTM and CDR2 is ANQGSEA in the germline V gene. The CDR3 is made up of 10 amino acids.

CDR3 loop: CASSPSSTTGGTQYF. The CDR3 DNA follows: TGTGCCAGCAGCCCCTCATCAACAACCGGGGGTACGCAGTATTTT. The chain joins TRBV7-2 to TRBJ2-3; D possibly corresponds to TRBD2 (6 bases). V was pared by 5 bases and J by 8 bases, with 20 bases between. The length of the CDR3 is 15 residues. Germline CDR1 is SGHTA and CDR2 is FQGNSA.

This clone was seen a handful of times. The rearrangement links TRBV4-3 to TRBJ2-7, with D possibly being TRBD1 (5 bases). This CDR3 is 15 amino acids long. Trimming took 0 bases from V and 6 from J, leaving 15 bases between them. Germline values: CDR1 LGHNA, CDR2 YSLEER. In DNA, the CDR3 is TGCGCCAGCAGCCAAGACCCGGGCTTAAGGGGCGAGCAGTACTTC. Translating it yields CASSQDPGLRGEQYF.

The V call is TRBV18, the J call TRBJ2-2; 7 positions match TRBD2. V dropped 2 bases and J dropped 1; count of bases not matched to a gene: 4. CDR3 length: 16 residues. Germline assignment: CDR1 KGHSH and CDR2 LQKENI. DNA of the CDR3: TGTGCCAGCTCACCAATGGCTAGCGGGAACACCGGGGAGCTGTTTTTT. Residues: CASSPMASGNTGELFF.

V gene TRBV5-6 combines with J gene TRBJ2-7; D is unresolved. Germline V gives CDR1 SGHDT, CDR2 YYEEEE. The V end lost 1 base, the J end lost 5 bases, and 4 bases lay between the germline ends. The CDR3 has 11 amino acids. CDR3 in DNA: TGTGCCAGCAGCTTGACGGACGAGCAGTACTTC. Amino acid sequence: CASSLTDEQYF.

This clone was counted only a few times. The chain combines TRBV4-1 with TRBJ1-1, with D maybe TRBD1 (5 bases). The CDR3 is made up of 15 amino acids. Germline values: CDR1 MGHRA, CDR2 YSYEKL. V lost 4 bases and J lost 0, with 12 bases in between. The chain's CDR3 is CASSREGEMNTEAFF. In DNA, the CDR3 is TGCGCCAGCAGCCGAGAAGGGGAAATGAACACTGAAGCTTTCTTT.

The gene calls are TRBV19 and TRBJ2-1; D is unresolved. Germline-derived CDR1 and CDR2 are LNHDA and SQIVND (reference sequence). V lost 1 base to trimming and J lost 8 bases, with 12 bases between them. CDR3 length equals 14 residues. The chain's CDR3 is CASSIVASPDEQFF. CDR3 DNA sequence: TGTGCCAGTAGTATAGTCGCGAGCCCGGATGAGCAGTTCTTC.

The rearrangement joins TRBV5-1 to TRBJ1-4; maybe TRBD1 (6 bases). Germline V CDR1 and CDR2: SGHRS, YFSETQ. The CDR3 extends over 16 amino acids. Trimming removed 2 bases from V and 0 bases from J, with 11 bases in between. CDR3 region: CASSFDRPATNEKLFF. CDR3 DNA: TGCGCCAGCAGCTTCGACAGGCCTGCAACTAATGAAAAACTGTTTTTT.

About this clone itself: This CDR3 is also generated by other DNA sequences in the sample. V is TRBV2 and J is TRBJ2-1; D remains unclear. The V and J ends lost 7 bases and 4 bases respectively, with 11 bases between them. Germline loops: CDR1 SNHLY, CDR2 FYNNEI. The CDR3 contains 13 residues. CDR3 sequence (DNA): TGTGCCAGCATACTGGGCCAGTACAATGAGCAGTTCTTC. It is translated as CASILGQYNEQFF.

The CDR3 reads CASSVVSGRNNEQFF. Here the CDR3 DNA reads TGTGCCAGCAGCGTAGTTAGCGGGAGGAACAATGAGCAGTTCTTC. V gene TRBV9 combines with J gene TRBJ2-1; 10 bases match TRBD2. Per germline, CDR1 SGDLS and CDR2 YYNGEE. The CDR3 extends over 15 amino acids. With V trimmed by 0 bases and J by 5 bases, 2 bases remained unmatched.

This clone was observed a few times. Other DNA sequences of this sample code for an identical CDR3. This chain uses TRBV2 with TRBJ1-1; 9 nucleotides match TRBD1. Germline V gives CDR1 SNHLY, CDR2 FYNNEI. J was trimmed by 2 bases and V by 5 bases; bases with no gene match: 3. CDR3 length: 14 residues. The CDR3 reads CASSSTGGNTEAFF. Here the CDR3 DNA reads TGTGCCAGCAGTTCTACAGGGGGCAACACTGAAGCTTTCTTT.

In its sample, this clone was seen a few times. The J gene is TRBJ1-1, the V gene TRBV19; weak D call: TRBD1 (5 bases). This CDR3 has 14 amino acids. Trimming stripped 3 bases from V and 0 bases from J, with 8 bases between. Germline V lookup: CDR1 LNHDA, CDR2 SQIVND (reference sequence). DNA for the CDR3: TGTGCCAGTAGTATTCAGGGTCTGAACACTGAAGCTTTCTTT. Translated, it gives CASSIQGLNTEAFF.

This clone was picked up a small number of times. CDR3 nucleotide sequence: TGTGCCAGCAGCCTCCTCAGGGTTTACGAGCAGTACTTC. Protein product: CASSLLRVYEQYF. The chain recombines TRBV7-2 with TRBJ2-7; a weak D match, TRBD1 (5 bases). CDR3 length: 13 amino acids. CDR1 SGHTA and CDR2 FQGNSA come from the germline V gene. V lost 5 bases and J 4 bases, leaving 12 bases between the germline ends.

This clone was seen a handful of times. The V gene is TRBV28, the J gene TRBJ2-3, with TRBD2 matching 8 bases. Per germline, CDR1 MDHEN and CDR2 SYDVKM. The CDR3 loop spans 17 amino acids. With V trimmed by 4 bases and J by 1 base, 10 bases remained unmatched. CDR3 protein: CASSSYPGLGGTDTQYF. The CDR3 DNA reads as TGTGCCAGCAGTTCATATCCGGGACTAGGGGGCACAGATACGCAGTATTTT.

The gene calls are TRBV6-4 and TRBJ1-1; D call uncertain. Trimming took 6 bases from V and 0 from J, leaving 11 bases between them. Germline lookup yields CDR1 MRHNA and CDR2 SNTAGT. There are 14 residues in the CDR3. CDR3 sequence: CASRDGNLNTEAFF. The CDR3, as DNA: TGTGCCAGCAGAGACGGTAACTTGAACACTGAAGCTTTCTTT.

The J gene is TRBJ1-2, the V gene TRBV9; D is ambiguous. CDR1 and CDR2 (germline): SGDLS, YYNGEE. With 4 bases removed from V and 8 bases from J, the gap between germline ends came to 15 bases. The CDR3 spans 13 residues. The CDR3: CASSREAVRGYTF. The CDR3 DNA follows: TGTGCCAGCAGCCGGGAAGCCGTCAGAGGCTACACCTTC.

This clone appeared a few times. The chain links TRBV7-3 to TRBJ2-1; the match to TRBD2 covers 7 bases. The germline V gene has CDR1 SGHTA and CDR2 FQGTGA. J lost 6 bases, V lost 8 bases, and 7 bases had no gene match. This CDR3 is built from 13 residues. The CDR3 DNA reads as TGTGCCAGCGGCCGGGACTACCTCAATGAGCAGTTCTTC. It codes for CASGRDYLNEQFF.

The rearrangement joins TRBV15 to TRBJ2-5, with TRBD2 matching 12 bases. Germline lookup yields CDR1 LNHNV and CDR2 YYDKDF (reference sequence). The V segment lost 2 bases and the J segment 0 bases; nucleotides outside the gene matches: 1. The CDR3 runs to 16 residues. CDR3 DNA: TGTGCCACCAGCAGACTAGCGGGAGGGTACCAAGAGACCCAGTACTTC. The encoded protein is CATSRLAGGYQETQYF.

This clone was observed a few times. The DNA for the CDR3 is TGCGCCAGCAGCTTGGGTGGGAGGAGCAATGAGCAGTTCTTC. Protein: CASSLGGRSNEQFF. The chain employs TRBV5-1 and TRBJ2-1; D may be TRBD2 (6 bases). With 0 bases removed from V and 6 bases from J, the gap between germline ends came to 10 bases. Germline V lookup: CDR1 SGHRS, CDR2 YFSETQ. CDR3 length: 14 amino acids.

This clone showed up just a few times. The chain uses TRBV5-1 and TRBJ2-3; TRBD2 aligns across 7 bases. V dropped 0 bases and J dropped 3; count of bases not matched to a gene: 4. This CDR3 comprises 15 residues. CDR1 is SGHRS, CDR2 YFSETQ, per germline. CDR3 loop: CASSLGASGTDTQYF. In DNA, the CDR3 is TGCGCCAGCAGCTTGGGCGCTAGCGGAACAGATACGCAGTATTTT.

This clone was seen a handful of times. The chain is built from TRBV2 and TRBJ1-5; D is unclear. The length of the CDR3 is 13 residues. The ends were cut back, 6 bases at V and 1 base at J, with 7 bases in the middle. Germline V gives CDR1 SNHLY, CDR2 FYNNEI. CDR3 amino acids: CASRAVSNQPQHF. CDR3 coding DNA: TGTGCCAGCAGAGCGGTAAGCAATCAGCCCCAGCATTTT.

This clone was observed a few times. The gene calls are TRBV5-1 and TRBJ2-3; no definite D call. In germline, CDR1 is SGHRS, CDR2 YFSETQ. This CDR3 contains 14 residues. The V end lost 4 bases, the J end lost 6 bases, and 15 bases lay between the germline ends. The CDR3 region has the DNA TGCGCCAGCAGCCGAGACACCGGTCTGGATACGCAGTATTTT. This translates into CASSRDTGLDTQYF.